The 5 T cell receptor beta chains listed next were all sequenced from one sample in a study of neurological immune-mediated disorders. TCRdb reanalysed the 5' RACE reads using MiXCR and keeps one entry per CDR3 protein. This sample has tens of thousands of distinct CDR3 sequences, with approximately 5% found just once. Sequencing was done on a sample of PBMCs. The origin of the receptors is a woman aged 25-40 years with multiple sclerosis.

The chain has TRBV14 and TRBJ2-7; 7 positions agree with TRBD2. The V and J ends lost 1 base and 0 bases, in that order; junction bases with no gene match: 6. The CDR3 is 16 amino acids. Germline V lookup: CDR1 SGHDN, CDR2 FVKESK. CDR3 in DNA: TGTGCCAGCAGCCAAGGACTAGCCCAGAGCTCCTACGAGCAGTACTTC. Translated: CASSQGLAQSSYEQYF. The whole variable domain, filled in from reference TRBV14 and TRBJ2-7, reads EAGVTQFPSHSVIEKGQTVTLRCDPISGHDNLYWYRRVMGKEIKFLLHFVKESKQDESGMPNNRFLAERTGGTYSTLKVQPAELEDSGVYFCASSQGLAQSSYEQYFGPGTRLTVT.

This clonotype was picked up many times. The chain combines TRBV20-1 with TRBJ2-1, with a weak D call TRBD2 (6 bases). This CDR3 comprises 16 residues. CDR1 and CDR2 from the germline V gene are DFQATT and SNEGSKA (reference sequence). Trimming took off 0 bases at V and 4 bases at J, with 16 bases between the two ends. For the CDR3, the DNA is TGCAGTGCTAGAGAGTCCAGCGGGTTCTCTTACAATGAGCAGTTCTTC. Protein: CSARESSGFSYNEQFF.

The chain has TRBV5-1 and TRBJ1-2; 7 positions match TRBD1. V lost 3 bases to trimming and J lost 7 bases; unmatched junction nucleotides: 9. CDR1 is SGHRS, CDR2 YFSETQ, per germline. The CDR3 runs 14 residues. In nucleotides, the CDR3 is TGCGCCAGCAGCTCGGACAGGAACCTGGGTGGCTACACCTTC. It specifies CASSSDRNLGGYTF.

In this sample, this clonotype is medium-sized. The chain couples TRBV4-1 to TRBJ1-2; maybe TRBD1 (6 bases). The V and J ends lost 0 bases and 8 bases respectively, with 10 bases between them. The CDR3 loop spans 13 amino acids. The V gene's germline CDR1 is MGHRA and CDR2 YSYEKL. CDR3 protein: CASSQEQGGGYTF. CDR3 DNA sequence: TGCGCCAGCAGCCAAGAACAGGGAGGAGGCTACACCTTC.

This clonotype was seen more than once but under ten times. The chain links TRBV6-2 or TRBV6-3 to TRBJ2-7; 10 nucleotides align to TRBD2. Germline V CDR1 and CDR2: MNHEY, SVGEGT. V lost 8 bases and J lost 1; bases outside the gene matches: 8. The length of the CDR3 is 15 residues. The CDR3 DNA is TGTGCCAGCGTTCTAGTACTAGCGGGGTCCTACGAGCAGTACTTC. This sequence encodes CASVLVLAGSYEQYF.